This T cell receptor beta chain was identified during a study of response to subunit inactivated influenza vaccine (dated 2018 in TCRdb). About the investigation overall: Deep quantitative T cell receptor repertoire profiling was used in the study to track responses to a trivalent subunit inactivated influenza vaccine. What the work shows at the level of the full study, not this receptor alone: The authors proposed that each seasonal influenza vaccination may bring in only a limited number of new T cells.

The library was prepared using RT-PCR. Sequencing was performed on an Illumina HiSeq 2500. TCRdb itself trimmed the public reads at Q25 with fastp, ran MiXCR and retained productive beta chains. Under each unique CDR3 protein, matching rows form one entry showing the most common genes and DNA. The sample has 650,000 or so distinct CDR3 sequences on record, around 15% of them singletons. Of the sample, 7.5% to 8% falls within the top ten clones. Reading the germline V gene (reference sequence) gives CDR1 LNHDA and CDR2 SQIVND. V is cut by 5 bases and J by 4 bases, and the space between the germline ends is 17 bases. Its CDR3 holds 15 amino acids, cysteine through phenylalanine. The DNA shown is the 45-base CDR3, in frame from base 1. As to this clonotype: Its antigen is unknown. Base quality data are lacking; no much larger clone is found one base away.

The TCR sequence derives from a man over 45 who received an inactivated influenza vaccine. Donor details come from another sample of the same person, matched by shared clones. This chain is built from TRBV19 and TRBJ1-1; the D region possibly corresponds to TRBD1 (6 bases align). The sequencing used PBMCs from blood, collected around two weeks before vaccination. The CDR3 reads CASSSLPPGATEAFF. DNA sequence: TGTGCCAGTAGTTCCCTCCCGCCGGGGGCCACTGAAGCTTTCTTT. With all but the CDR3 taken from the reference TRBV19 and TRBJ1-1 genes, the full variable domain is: DGGITQSPKYLFRKEGQNVTLSCEQNLNHDAMYWYRQDPGQGLRLIYYSQIVNDFQKGDIAEGYSVSREKKESFPLTVTSAQKNPTAFYLCASSSLPPGATEAFFGQGTRLTVV.